This TCR beta chain was captured by sequencing in a study of blood T cell repertoires in COVID-19. CDR3 size: 23 residues. Trimming shortened V by 3 bases and J by 0 bases, and 34 bases separated the two germline ends. CDR1 WNHNN and CDR2 SYGVQD come from the germline V gene (reference sequence). Measured with immunoSEQ multiplex PCR; TCRdb has only the in-frame clones, and not every one. The table records over 120,000 clones, 70% to 90% of them present only once. The sample was peripheral blood. V gene TRBV10-1 combines with J gene TRBJ2-3, with D possibly matching TRBD2 (9 bases). This clonotype was sampled from a human donor with acute or convalescent COVID-19. The donor label of this sample is uncertain. CDR3 sequence: CASSDGQGTFLAGPYESTDTQYF. CDR3 nucleotide sequence: TGCGCCAGCAGTGATGGACAGGGAACCTTCCTAGCGGGACCATACGAAAGCACAGATACGCAGTATTTT.